The 18 T cell receptor beta chains below all came from one sample that was sequenced in a study of cytomegalovirus exposure and HLA in healthy donors. PCR amplification relied on 60 Vbeta primers (plus 13 Jbeta primers). Assay: immunoSEQ multiplex PCR; the TCRdb copy retains only in-frame clones and omits some. The table records about 170,000 clones, roughly 76% of them present only once. Sequenced material: PBMCs. Receptor source: a male donor in good health and CMV-seronegative.

This sequence joins TRBV18 and TRBJ1-6, with D hard to call. The CDR3 extends over 14 amino acids. Germline V gene lookup returns CDR1 KGHSH and CDR2 LQKENI. V was pared by 1 base and J by 5 bases, with 6 bases between. CDR3 sequence reads: CASSPRQNNSPLHF. In DNA, the CDR3 is TGTGCCAGCTCACCACGGCAGAATAATTCACCCCTCCACTTT. Full variable domain (remainder filled in from reference TRBV18 and TRBJ1-6): NAGVMQNPRHLVRRRGQEARLRCSPMKGHSHVYWYRQLPEEGLKFMVYLQKENIIDESGMPKERFSAEFPKEGPSILRIQQVVRGDSAAYFCASSPRQNNSPLHFGNGTRLTVT.

The chain joins TRBV30 to TRBJ2-2; 7 bases are a match to TRBD1. Germline V gene sequence: CDR1 GTSNPN, CDR2 SVGIG (reference sequence). This CDR3 is 12 amino acids long. The CDR3 DNA follows: TGTGCATCGGGACAGAGCACCGGGGAGCTGTTTTTT. Its translation: CASGQSTGELFF.

J is TRBJ1-4 and V is TRBV28, with 9 bases that match TRBD1. In germline, CDR1 is MDHEN, CDR2 SYDVKM. V shed 8 bases, J shed 8 bases, and the junction held 15 bases outside the gene matches. This CDR3 is 16 amino acids long. Here the CDR3 reads CASLRTGAAYGEKLFF. In DNA, the CDR3 is TGTGCCAGCCTCCGGACAGGGGCAGCTTACGGGGAAAAACTGTTTTTT.

The genes are TRBV5-4 and TRBJ2-7, with 8 bases fitting TRBD1. The CDR3 sequence is 12 residues long. Germline V gene lookup returns CDR1 SGHNT and CDR2 YYREEE (reference sequence). Trimming cost V 4 bases and J 4 bases; bases outside gene matches: 1. The DNA of the CDR3 is TGTGCCAGCAGCAGGGACAGGTACGAGCAGTACTTC. This codes for CASSRDRYEQYF.

The chain is built from TRBV27 and TRBJ1-2; 10 bases line up with TRBD1. Looked up from germline, CDR1 is MNHEY and CDR2 is SMNVEV (reference sequence). J lost 4 bases, V lost 4 bases, and 3 bases had no gene match. CDR3 length: 14 residues. Here the CDR3 reads CASSWDRGGYGYTF. CDR3 sequence (DNA): TGTGCCAGCAGTTGGGACAGGGGTGGCTATGGCTACACCTTC.

This clone came up a few times. Written as DNA, the CDR3 is TGTGCCAGCAGTTGGGGACAGAACACTGAAGCTTTCTTT. This sequence encodes CASSWGQNTEAFF. The genes are TRBV6-5 and TRBJ1-1; D is perhaps TRBD1 (6 bases). The CDR3 length is 13 residues. Trimming took off 4 bases at V and 1 base at J, with 7 bases between the two ends. The germline gives CDR1 MNHEY, CDR2 SVGAGI.

The J gene is TRBJ1-5, the V gene TRBV6-5; D ambiguous. The germline V gene has CDR1 MNHEY and CDR2 SVGAGI. V was clipped by 0 bases and J by 2 bases, with 8 bases between them. There are 15 residues in the CDR3. This CDR3 reads CASSYSSAGNQPQHF. The DNA for the CDR3 is TGTGCCAGCAGTTACTCGAGTGCCGGCAATCAGCCCCAGCATTTT.

The chain has TRBV19 and TRBJ2-2; D uncertain. Germline values: CDR1 LNHDA, CDR2 SQIVND (reference sequence). The CDR3 has 14 residues. Deletions cut 0 bases from V and 6 bases from J, with 8 bases between. CDR3 sequence reads: CASSIDYSAGELFF. The CDR3 DNA reads TGTGCCAGTAGTATAGACTACTCCGCCGGGGAGCTGTTTTTT.

The rearrangement links TRBV30 to TRBJ2-3; 7 nucleotides match TRBD1. This CDR3 comprises 15 residues. CDR1 GTSNPN and CDR2 SVGIG come from the germline V gene (reference sequence). The junction had 8 bases not matched to a gene; V was cut back by 3 bases and J by 2 bases. CDR3 in DNA: TGTGCCTGGAGAATAGGACAGGCCTCCACAGATACGCAGTATTTT. It specifies CAWRIGQASTDTQYF.

The chain has TRBV4-3 and TRBJ1-5, with TRBD1 as a possible D gene (6 bases). Germline V gives CDR1 LGHNA, CDR2 YSLEER. The V and J ends lost 2 bases and 3 bases respectively, with 17 bases between them. This CDR3 has 17 residues. CDR3 protein: CASSQLLPQGHNQPQHF. The CDR3 nucleotides read TGCGCCAGCAGCCAACTCCTCCCCCAGGGGCACAATCAGCCCCAGCATTTT.

V gene TRBV7-9 combines with J gene TRBJ2-1; 7 positions match TRBD1. The CDR3 covers 15 residues. Germline V gene lookup returns CDR1 SEHNR and CDR2 FQNEAQ (reference sequence). The trim removed 2 bases at V and 1 base at J, leaving 2 bases unmatched. The CDR3 loop is CASSLRQGSYNEQFF. DNA of the CDR3: TGTGCCAGCAGCTTACGACAGGGTTCCTACAATGAGCAGTTCTTC.

The chain carries TRBV4-1 and TRBJ1-4; TRBD1 matches at 9 bases. CDR3 length: 17 residues. Germline CDR1 and CDR2: MGHRA and YSYEKL. Trimming took 5 bases from V and 8 from J; bases not matched to a gene: 15. In DNA form, the CDR3 reads TGCGCCAGCAGCTTATCCCGGCCACAGGGGGCGCGGGAAAAACTGTTTTTT. Its translation: CASSLSRPQGAREKLFF.

The chain is built from TRBV5-8 and TRBJ1-1; no clear D gene. Trimming left V 4 bases short and J 0 bases short, with 16 bases between. CDR1 is SGHTS, CDR2 YDEGEE, per germline. The CDR3 sequence is 16 residues long. CDR3 amino acids: CASSPTGGQLNTEAFF. CDR3 DNA sequence: TGTGCCAGCAGCCCGACCGGCGGGCAACTGAACACTGAAGCTTTCTTT.

The chain links TRBV4-2 to TRBJ1-5; D is perhaps TRBD1 (6 bases). Between the trimmed V and J ends, which lost 5 bases and 4 bases, there was a span of 15 bases. CDR1 is LGHNA and CDR2 is YNFKEQ in the germline V gene. The CDR3 is 15 amino acids. The CDR3 spells CASSSTGSGNQPQHF. As DNA, the CDR3 is TGTGCCAGCAGCTCCACAGGGTCGGGAAATCAGCCCCAGCATTTT.

The sample holds one count of this clone. The chain uses TRBV6-1 and TRBJ2-3; D is uncertain. Germline V CDR1 and CDR2: MNHNS, SASEGT. CDR3 length: 15 amino acids. Trimming pared 6 bases from V and 0 bases from J, leaving 13 bases between. In DNA, the CDR3 is TGTGCCAGCAGGCCCCGAGATACTAGCACAGATACGCAGTATTTT. The encoded protein is CASRPRDTSTDTQYF.

This chain connects TRBV5-4 to TRBJ2-1; D might be TRBD2 (5 bases). Germline CDR1 and CDR2: SGHNT and YYREEE (reference sequence). The length of the CDR3 is 15 residues. Trimming shortened V by 4 bases and J by 1 base, and 12 bases separated the two germline ends. CDR3 residues: CASSPGYISYNEQFF. The DNA for the CDR3 is TGTGCCAGCAGCCCGGGGTATATATCCTACAATGAGCAGTTCTTC.

The chain recombines TRBV2 with TRBJ1-1, with TRBD1 matching over 7 bases. The V segment lost 7 bases and the J segment 1 base; nucleotides outside the gene matches: 18. The CDR3 loop spans 18 amino acids. From germline, CDR1 is SNHLY and CDR2 FYNNEI. The DNA for the CDR3 is TGTGCCAGCAACAATGCAGACAGGGTGGGACGAAAGAACACTGAAGCTTTCTTT. This gives the protein CASNNADRVGRKNTEAFF.

This clone was seen a single time. The chain is built from TRBV6-5 and TRBJ2-5, with TRBD2 identical over 12 bases. J gave up 1 base and V 6 bases, and 3 bases lay outside the gene matches. Germline lookup yields CDR1 MNHEY and CDR2 SVGAGI. The CDR3 is 15 residues long. In DNA, the CDR3 is TGTGCCAGCAGCCAGACTAGCGGGGGCCAAGAGACCCAGTACTTC. Its translation: CASSQTSGGQETQYF.